This TCR beta chain was recorded in a study of graft-versus-host responses after intestinal transplantation. The germline V gene has CDR1 LNHDA and CDR2 SQIVND (reference sequence). Trimming cost V 7 bases and J 2 bases; bases outside gene matches: 5. The CDR3 contains 14 residues. The method was immunoSEQ multiplex PCR; TCRdb's version includes in-frame clones alone and lacks a portion of them. The table shows over 10,000 clones, with 84% occurring only once. The source of this sequence is a human patient who received an intestinal transplant, so some T cells may come from the graft donor. The J gene is TRBJ1-1, the V gene TRBV19; TRBD1 aligns across 9 bases. The material was PBMCs, obtained after intestinal transplantation. For the CDR3, the DNA is TGTGCCAGTACTCCGGGACAGGGAAACACTGAAGCTTTCTTT. It is translated as CASTPGQGNTEAFF.